The TCR beta chain described here comes from a study of blood T cell repertoires in COVID-19. As handled by the study authors: It was from reference gene primer amplification that nucleated cell counts were estimated. Profiling relied on immunoSEQ multiplex PCR, and the TCRdb table lists in-frame clones only, not all of them. That table supplies the V and J calls and clone size; D and trimming were determined from the DNA. The sample includes about 200,000 clones, approximately 90% seen only once; the top ten take about 1.2%. This CDR3 region has 15 residues. Germline lookup yields CDR1 LGHNA and CDR2 YSLEER. V was shortened by 0 bases and J by 5 bases, with 13 bases between the two germline ends.

The chain recombines TRBV4-3 with TRBJ1-2; D is unclear. The origin of this receptor is a man aged 25 to 45 who had recovered from COVID-19. The specimen sequenced was PBMCs or T cells enriched from blood (not recorded which). The CDR3 sequence is CASSQDGVGAYGYTF. The CDR3 DNA sequence: TGCGCCAGCAGCCAAGATGGGGTGGGAGCGTATGGCTACACCTTC.